This T cell receptor (beta chain) was identified in a study of T cell responses to AZD1222 COVID-19 vaccine. Overall study findings and caveats: Donors were mostly white British, more females; clonal diversity possibly underestimated.

Produced via immunoSEQ multiplex PCR; TCRdb's table is partial and in-frame only. The table shows about 70,000 clones, with 75% to 95% occurring only once. Per germline, CDR1 LGHDT and CDR2 YNNKEL (reference sequence). CDR3 length equals 14 residues. Trimming removed 4 bases at V and 8 bases at J, with 17 bases between. Remarks on this clone: Its antigen is as yet unknown.

The sequence was obtained from an adult who received the AZD1222 COVID-19 vaccine. The gene calls are TRBV3-1 (or the pseudogene TRBV3-2) and TRBJ1-2; D is uncertain. Sample: peripheral blood, taken 28 days after the second AZD1222 dose. The DNA for the CDR3 is TGTGCCAGCAGCCCAGGCCGTGCAGGCGAAGGCTACACCTTC. Protein: CASSPGRAGEGYTF.